The clone carrying this T cell receptor beta chain was seen ten or more times. TCRdb re-derived calls from the RT-PCR reads in MiXCR, one entry per CDR3 protein. The table shows about 680,000 distinct CDR3 sequences, with 14% occurring only once. The CDR3 has 12 amino acids. Losses at the gene ends were 2 bases for V and 8 bases for J; bases not matched to a gene: 2. The TCR comes from a female donor in good health, serving as a healthy control. The sequencing sample was made of memory CD4+ T cells from blood. This chain joins TRBV12-3 or TRBV12-4 and TRBJ1-2, with TRBD1 matching 7 bases. Here the CDR3 DNA reads TGTGCCAGCAGTTTACAGGGGGGAGGCTACACCTTC. It is translated as CASSLQGGGYTF.